The clone carrying this TCR beta chain has more than one count but fewer than ten. The treatment here: approximately 18 received Ad26.COV2.S at low or high dose, single or two shots; several received placebo; per-sample allocation not given. Day 63 after the first vaccine or placebo injection was the time point for sampling. TCRdb's table, derived via immunoSEQ multiplex PCR, lists solely in-frame clones and lacks some. This sample has a few hundred thousand clones; 80% to 95% occur once, and the top ten carry 12%. These data are taken from a study of Ad26.COV2.S vaccination and SARS-CoV-2 variants. The CDR3 runs to 15 residues. Germline V CDR1 and CDR2: SGHNT, YYREEE (reference sequence). The V and J ends lost 4 bases and 1 base respectively, with 14 bases between them.

The chain couples TRBV5-4 to TRBJ1-2; D is unclear. The sample in question was peripheral blood, obtained in a trial of Ad26.COV2.S vaccine versus placebo. The TCR comes from a person aged 18 to 65 who received the Ad26.COV2.S COVID-19 vaccine or a placebo. CDR3: CASSAAREINYGYTF. CDR3 in DNA: TGTGCCAGCAGCGCTGCCCGGGAGATTAACTATGGCTACACCTTC.